The next 8 T cell receptor beta chains were all read from a single sample in a study of a mutant IDH1 vaccine in newly diagnosed glioma. Produced via immunoSEQ multiplex PCR; TCRdb's table is partial and in-frame only. This sample has about 67,000 clones, with over 70% found just once. Time point reported: baseline, week 1 (first vaccination visit). Treatment indicated: pre-vaccination baseline after standard-of-care therapy. Material: peripheral blood mononuclear cells (PBMCs), obtained from a glioma patient treated with radiotherapy, temozolomide or both. Receptors originate from a woman between 18 and 29 years old with glioma. Some clones in this sample may be carry-over from other donors' samples.

The chain combines TRBV7-9 with TRBJ2-7; D ambiguous. Germline-derived CDR1 and CDR2 are SEHNR and FQNEAQ (reference sequence). V dropped 5 bases and J dropped 2 bases, with 10 bases sitting between them. The CDR3 is 13 amino acids. The CDR3: CASSPLRAYEQYF. The CDR3 coding sequence is TGTGCCAGCAGCCCCCTTCGGGCCTACGAGCAGTACTTC.

The genes are TRBV10-3 and TRBJ2-1; D ambiguous. V was pared by 3 bases and J by 1 base, with 10 bases between. CDR1 is ENHRY, CDR2 SYGVKD, per germline. The CDR3 spans 15 residues. The CDR3 coding sequence is TGTGCCATCAGTGATAACGGGTTATCCTACAATGAGCAGTTCTTC. It translates to CAISDNGLSYNEQFF.

V and J are TRBV29-1 and TRBJ2-2; unclear D gene. Trimming took off 2 bases at V and 0 bases at J, with 7 bases between the two ends. Germline assignment: CDR1 SQVTM and CDR2 ANQGSEA. This CDR3 region has 14 residues. The CDR3 DNA is TGCAGCGTTGAAAAGGTTTCGAACACCGGGGAGCTGTTTTTT. Its translation is CSVEKVSNTGELFF.

The sample holds one count of this clone. The identical CDR3 is also encoded by other nucleotide sequences in the sample. The chain recombines TRBV5-1 with TRBJ2-5; tentative D call: TRBD2 (6 bases). Germline CDR1 is SGHRS and CDR2 is YFSETQ. The V end lost 0 bases, the J end lost 2 bases, and 8 bases lay between the germline ends. This CDR3 comprises 14 residues. This CDR3 is CASSLVGGQETQYF. The CDR3 bases are TGCGCCAGCAGCTTGGTCGGGGGTCAAGAGACCCAGTACTTC.

This chain uses TRBV6-5 with TRBJ2-7; TRBD2 agrees at 9 bases. Germline assignment: CDR1 MNHEY and CDR2 SVGAGI. The V segment lost 7 bases and the J segment 3 bases; nucleotides outside the gene matches: 10. The CDR3 is made up of 15 amino acids. The CDR3 sequence: CASTRLAANNYEQYF. In DNA form, the CDR3 reads TGTGCCAGCACCAGACTAGCGGCGAACAACTACGAGCAGTACTTC.

The genes are TRBV19 and TRBJ1-1; weak D call: TRBD1 (6 bases). The CDR3 is made up of 14 amino acids. The germline V gene has CDR1 LNHDA and CDR2 SQIVND (reference sequence). Trimming removed 3 bases from V and 1 base from J, with 9 bases in between. DNA of the CDR3: TGTGCCAGTAGTATCGGACAGACGAACACTGAAGCTTTCTTT. It specifies CASSIGQTNTEAFF.

The chain couples TRBV7-2 to TRBJ2-1; D is perhaps TRBD1 or TRBD2 (6 bases each). CDR1 and CDR2 from the germline V gene are SGHTA and FQGNSA. V gave up 8 bases and J gave up 7 bases, with 21 bases separating them. There are 15 residues in the CDR3. The CDR3: CASGVWGAGNNEQFF. The CDR3 DNA reads TGTGCCAGCGGAGTATGGGGGGCCGGTAATAATGAGCAGTTCTTC.

This clone was detected a few times. The chain is built from TRBV12-5 and TRBJ1-1, with D uncertain. The CDR3 runs 12 residues. V was trimmed by 3 bases and J by 4 bases, leaving 6 bases between them. In germline, CDR1 is LGHNT, CDR2 FRNRAP. This CDR3 is CASGLGSTEAFF. The CDR3 nucleotides read TGTGCTAGTGGTTTAGGGTCCACTGAAGCTTTCTTT.